This TCR beta chain was profiled in a study of blood T cell repertoires in COVID-19. Study information: T cells, B-cell-depleted T cells, or PBMCs supplied cDNA or gDNA.

The CDR3 totals 12 residues. V shed 5 bases and J shed 11 bases, with 15 bases lying between them. Germline values: CDR1 MNHEY, CDR2 SVGAGI. Using immunoSEQ multiplex PCR, the repertoire was profiled, and TCRdb retains in-frame clones only, with some absent. The repertoire consists of 150,000 to 200,000 clones, with around 80% occurring once and the leading ten covering around 20%. V is TRBV6-5 and J is TRBJ1-1; tentatively, D is TRBD1 (5 bases). The receptor was derived from a woman of 80 years or more with acute or convalescent COVID-19. The material sequenced was peripheral blood. CDR3 nucleotides: TGTGCCAGCAGTCAGGGCTCGGGGAGGGCTTTCTTT. It translates to CASSQGSGRAFF.